This T cell receptor beta chain was found in a study of T cell responses to AZD1222 COVID-19 vaccine. Regarding the study as a whole: Of the AZD1222 recipients, only 5 to 7 were seropositive at baseline. Donors, mostly white British, included more females; clonal diversity was possibly underestimated. Nearly half of spike-specific TCRs reportedly target unmutated variant regions.

The table came from immunoSEQ multiplex PCR; TCRdb's copy has only in-frame clones and leaves some out. The repertoire has some 150,000 clones, about 93% of them found once; the top ten carry 3% to 3.5%. With respect to this clone: Its antigen is not identified.

Pooled samples include second doses given at about 4 or 12 weeks. V shed 0 bases and J shed 4 bases, with 13 bases lying between them. Germline V gives CDR1 SGHRS, CDR2 YFSETQ. The CDR3 contains 15 residues. The chain has TRBV5-1 and TRBJ1-2, with a tentative D call TRBD1 (6 bases). The clonotype comes from an adult who received the AZD1222 COVID-19 vaccine. The sequencing here drew on peripheral blood, taken 28 days after the second AZD1222 dose. CDR3 sequence: CASSLERTDTYGYTF. The CDR3 coding sequence is TGCGCCAGCAGCTTGGAAAGGACAGATACCTATGGCTACACCTTC.